This T cell receptor (beta chain) was retrieved from a study of blood T cell repertoires in COVID-19. Study-wide context: The samples span acute and convalescent COVID-19 from the United States, Italy and Spain. PBMCs, B-cell-depleted T cells, or T cells provided the cDNA or gDNA that made up the material.

The length of the CDR3 is 15 residues. The V end was cut by 0 bases, the J end by 5 bases, with 16 bases between. Per germline, CDR1 GTSNPN and CDR2 SVGIG (reference sequence). As processed by the authors: Estimation of nucleated cell counts relied on the amplification of reference gene primers. Profiling relied on immunoSEQ multiplex PCR, and the TCRdb table lists in-frame clones only, not all of them. The DNA gave D and trimming, while V, J and clone size come from that table. The sample has around 150,000 clones; about 80% are singletons. The sequenced material came from peripheral blood. The gene calls are TRBV30 and TRBJ1-2, with a possible D match to TRBD1 (5 bases). The TCR originated in a woman in her sixties with acute or convalescent COVID-19. The chain's CDR3 is CAWSVGAGMKYGYTF. The CDR3 nucleotides read TGTGCCTGGAGTGTAGGGGCAGGGATGAAGTATGGCTACACCTTC.